This TCR beta chain was found in a study of early T cells in non-severe SARS-CoV-2 infection. Study overall: Alpha and beta chains were unpaired, from unsorted whole-blood bulk RNA.

This clonotype was detected a few times. CDR3 length equals 15 residues. Germline V gives CDR1 SNHLY, CDR2 FYNNEI. V trimming: 6 bases; J trimming: 8 bases; junction bases outside the gene matches: 6. As part of library construction, unique molecular identifiers were attached to individual cDNA molecules. Each CDR3 protein is one row after TCRdb ran MiXCR on the 5' RACE reads. This table has tens of thousands of distinct CDR3 sequences, 6% to 9.5% appearing once. J is TRBJ2-1 and V is TRBV2; TRBD2 matches 14 bases. The sample consisted of whole blood, taken at baseline. This receptor was identified in an adult who was a healthcare worker with PCR-confirmed SARS-CoV-2 infection or an uninfected control (not recorded which). This chain's CDR3 is CASRETSGGADEQFF. CDR3 DNA: TGTGCCAGCAGGGAGACTAGCGGGGGGGCCGATGAGCAGTTCTTC. Full variable domain (rest looked up from reference TRBV2 and TRBJ2-1): EPEVTQTPSHQVTQMGQEVILRCVPISNHLYFYWYRQILGQKVEFLVSFYNNEISEKSEIFDDQFSVERPDGSNFTLKIRSTKLEDSAMYFCASRETSGGADEQFFGPGTRLTVL.